This record concerns one T cell receptor (beta chain) sequence. Its antigen is unidentified. Both 60 Vbeta primers and 13 Jbeta primers went into the PCR. Assay used: immunoSEQ multiplex PCR; TCRdb lists only in-frame clones, some missing. The sample has fewer than 200,000 clones, around 80% seen once. This sample was taken from a study of cytomegalovirus exposure and HLA in healthy donors. The study's findings and limits: A further, later analysis showed that HLA-associated TCR beta chains (compared with equally common others) were more clonally expanded. CMV serostatus was the only immune exposure information that was available.

V was shortened by 3 bases and J by 0 bases, with 6 bases between the two germline ends. The CDR3 runs 15 residues. The germline CDR1 and CDR2 sequences are WSHSY and SAAADI. The source is a male donor in good health and CMV-seronegative. Source material: PBMCs. The chain carries TRBV10-2 and TRBJ2-6; D is uncertain. DNA for the CDR3: TGCGCCAGCAGTGATCCCTTCTCTGGGGCCAACGTCCTGACTTTC. Translating gives CASSDPFSGANVLTF.